Listed below are T cell receptor beta chains from one sample, sequenced in a study of human T cells and chemical hapten exposure. TCRdb called the RACE reads again in MiXCR, with one record for every CDR3 protein. The sample lists roughly 74,000 distinct CDR3 sequences, 32% occurring once. Here the sequenced sample was whole blood, taken in connection with sensitization to the hapten diphenylcyclopropenone (DPC). These receptors originate from a man aged 35 to 55 with alopecia areata. Some clones in this sample may be carry-over from other donors' samples. Each CDR3 is given with its conserved first and last residue. The order of the fields is J gene, clone size, D gene, V gene, CDR3 DNA, CDR3 protein. A D gene is named only where the DNA matches it firmly. Some rows have no size entry. The others give once, few or many, or a class for an expanded clone.

j_gene: TRBJ1-2
abundance: .
d_gene: TRBD1
v_gene: TRBV12-3/TRBV12-4
CDR3nt: TGTGCCAGCAGTTTAGCCAGAGGACAGGGTTCCTACACCTTC
CDR3aa: CASSLARGQGSYTF

j_gene: TRBJ2-7
abundance: few
d_gene: .
v_gene: TRBV12-3/TRBV12-4
CDR3nt: TGTGCCAGTGCCCCAACGGGCATCTCCTACGAGCAGTACTTC
CDR3aa: CASAPTGISYEQYF

j_gene: TRBJ2-3
abundance: few
d_gene: .
v_gene: TRBV10-3
CDR3nt: TGTGCCATCAGATTGACAGGGACTAGCACAGATACGCAGTATTTT
CDR3aa: CAIRLTGTSTDTQYF

j_gene: TRBJ1-4
abundance: .
d_gene: .
v_gene: TRBV12-3/TRBV12-4
CDR3nt: TGTGCCAGCCGAATGAGGCCTGCAACTAATGAAAAACTGTTTTTT
CDR3aa: CASRMRPATNEKLFF

j_gene: TRBJ2-3
abundance: .
d_gene: .
v_gene: TRBV3-1
CDR3nt: TGTGCCAGCAGCCAAGACAGGACCACAGATACGCAGTATTTT
CDR3aa: CASSQDRTTDTQYF

j_gene: TRBJ2-2
abundance: .
d_gene: .
v_gene: TRBV30
CDR3nt: TGTGCCTGGAGTGTGAGGAGGCACACCGGGGAGCTGTTTTTT
CDR3aa: CAWSVRRHTGELFF

j_gene: TRBJ2-2
abundance: .
d_gene: .
v_gene: TRBV7-9
CDR3nt: TGTGCCAGCAGCCTGCAGGGCACCGGGGAGCTGTTTTTT
CDR3aa: CASSLQGTGELFF

j_gene: TRBJ1-4
abundance: few
d_gene: TRBD1
v_gene: TRBV20-1
CDR3nt: TGCAGTGCTAGACTGGGACAGGGTGTTAAGGACCGTGGTGAAAAACTGTTTTTT
CDR3aa: CSARLGQGVKDRGEKLFF

j_gene: TRBJ2-2
abundance: .
d_gene: .
v_gene: TRBV12-3/TRBV12-4
CDR3nt: TGTGCCAGCACTGGACCCCAGGTCGGCGGGGAGCTGTTTTTT
CDR3aa: CASTGPQVGGELFF

j_gene: TRBJ2-3
abundance: .
d_gene: .
v_gene: TRBV2
CDR3nt: TGTGCCAGCACAGGAGGGGACAGCACAGATACGCAGTATTTT
CDR3aa: CASTGGDSTDTQYF